One sample yielded the 14 T cell receptor beta chains listed below, sequenced in a study of Graves' ophthalmopathy and Graves' hyperthyroidism. CDR3 regions of TCR beta were amplified from RNA transcripts. The authors performed first-round RT-PCR with HTBI primers and then a second-round multiplex PCR. Each CDR3 protein is one row after TCRdb ran MiXCR on the multiplex PCR reads. The profile shows about 370,000 distinct CDR3 sequences, about a sixth of them singletons. The sample taken for sequencing was peripheral blood. These receptors were obtained from an adult woman with stable Graves' hyperthyroidism.

This clonotype was detected ten times or more. This chain uses TRBV30 with TRBJ2-7, with D possibly matching TRBD1 (6 bases). V lost 2 bases to trimming and J lost 6 bases, with 20 bases between them. Germline-derived CDR1 and CDR2 are GTSNPN and SVGIG (reference sequence). The length of the CDR3 is 15 residues. CDR3 sequence: CAWSTIRQDPREQYF. CDR3 DNA sequence: TGTGCCTGGAGTACCATCCGACAGGACCCCCGCGAGCAGTACTTC.

This clonotype has at least ten counts. Possible read error: a much larger clone is one base away. The J gene is TRBJ2-2, the V gene TRBV6-5; a possible D gene is TRBD2 (5 bases). The CDR3 spans 14 residues. Germline lookup yields CDR1 MNHEY and CDR2 SVGAGI. This CDR3 reads CASSYSTGSGELVF. For the CDR3, the DNA is TGTGCCAGCAGTTACTCGACGGGATCCGGGGAGCTGGTTTTT.

The chain couples TRBV10-1 to TRBJ2-2; tentatively, D is TRBD1 (6 bases). This CDR3 is 16 amino acids long. Deletions cut 3 bases from V and 3 bases from J, with 14 bases between. Germline V gene sequence: CDR1 WNHNN, CDR2 SYGVQD (reference sequence). This chain's CDR3 is CASSDTGQKDTGELFF. CDR3 sequence (DNA): TGCGCCAGCAGTGACACGGGACAAAAGGACACCGGGGAGCTGTTTTTT.

This clonotype came up many times. The chain couples TRBV10-3 to TRBJ2-2, with 10 bases identical to TRBD1. The length of the CDR3 is 17 residues. Unmatched junction bases numbered 13, after V lost 6 bases and J lost 6 bases. Germline V gene data show CDR1 as ENHRY and CDR2 as SYGVKD. The CDR3, as DNA: TGTGCCATCAGCCCGACAGGGGGCCTATCTTCCCCCGGGGAGCTGTTTTTT. This gives the protein CAISPTGGLSSPGELFF.

This clonotype came up many times. The chain is built from TRBV19 and TRBJ1-5, with 8 bases that match TRBD1. CDR3 size: 15 residues. Losses at the gene ends were 5 bases for V and 5 bases for J; bases not matched to a gene: 8. The germline V gene encodes CDR1 LNHDA and CDR2 SQIVND (reference sequence). This CDR3 reads CASSHPGGLDQPQHF. CDR3 bases: TGTGCCAGTAGTCACCCAGGGGGCCTCGATCAGCCCCAGCATTTT. The whole variable domain, remainder taken from reference TRBV19 and TRBJ1-5, is DGGITQSPKYLFRKEGQNVTLSCEQNLNHDAMYWYRQDPGQGLRLIYYSQIVNDFQKGDIAEGYSVSREKKESFPLTVTSAQKNPTAFYLCASSHPGGLDQPQHFGDGTRLSIL.

This clonotype was detected ten times or more. The chain combines TRBV28 with TRBJ2-5; the D is unclear. Germline CDR1 and CDR2: MDHEN and SYDVKM. Trimming took off 7 bases at V and 4 bases at J, with 16 bases between the two ends. The CDR3 is made up of 14 amino acids. The CDR3: CASTPVRLRETQYF. CDR3 coding DNA: TGTGCCAGCACCCCGGTGAGGTTAAGAGAGACCCAGTACTTC.

There are many counts of this clonotype. The rearrangement links TRBV11-2 to TRBJ2-2; 11 bases fit TRBD2. The CDR3 totals 18 residues. Unmatched junction bases numbered 9, after V lost 2 bases and J lost 4 bases. The germline gives CDR1 SGHAT, CDR2 FQNNGV. This chain's CDR3 is CASSLTSWGTSGTGELFF. The CDR3 coding sequence is TGTGCCAGCAGCTTAACCTCCTGGGGGACTAGCGGCACCGGGGAGCTGTTTTTT.

The table lists this clonotype with a few counts. One end of the junction does not line up with germline, which may come from a read error. The chain employs TRBV6-5 and TRBJ1-5; no definite D call. Per the germline V gene, CDR1 is MNHEY and CDR2 is SVGAGI. This CDR3 contains 11 residues. The CDR3 sequence is CAISSYQPQHF. The CDR3 coding sequence is TGTGCCATCAGTTCGTATCAGCCCCAGCATTTT.

In its sample, this clonotype was seen many times. The chain employs TRBV7-2 and TRBJ2-2; 7 bases align to TRBD2. In germline, CDR1 is SGHTA, CDR2 FQGNSA. J lost 6 bases, V lost 5 bases, and 6 bases had no gene match. CDR3 length: 14 residues. CDR3 bases: TGTGCCAGCAGCCTCCTCGGGAGGTCCGGGGAGCTGTTTTTT. Its protein product is CASSLLGRSGELFF. The whole variable domain, remainder taken from reference TRBV7-2 and TRBJ2-2, is GAGVSQSPSNKVTEKGKDVELRCDPISGHTALYWYRQSLGQGLEFLIYFQGNSAPDKSGLPSDRFSAERTGGSVSTLTIQRTQQEDSAVYLCASSLLGRSGELFFGEGSRLTVL.

This clonotype occurred many times. The rearrangement joins TRBV28 to TRBJ2-7; D ambiguous. CDR3 length equals 13 residues. V gave up 1 base and J gave up 9 bases, with 13 bases separating them. The germline gives CDR1 MDHEN, CDR2 SYDVKM. For the CDR3, the DNA is TGTGCCAGCAGTTTATCAGACTTAGTCGGGCAGTACTTC. This codes for CASSLSDLVGQYF. Full variable domain (outside the CDR3, taken from reference TRBV28 and TRBJ2-7): DVKVTQSSRYLVKRTGEKVFLECVQDMDHENMFWYRQDPGLGLRLIYFSYDVKMKEKGDIPEGYSVSREKKERFSLILESASTNQTSMYLCASSLSDLVGQYFGPGTRLTVT.

This clonotype was seen repeatedly, ten times or more. V usage is TRBV6-2 or TRBV6-3 and J usage is TRBJ1-5; a weak D match, TRBD1 (5 bases). V dropped 4 bases and J dropped 1 base, with 11 bases sitting between them. Germline V lookup: CDR1 MNHEY, CDR2 SVGEGT. This CDR3 region has 15 residues. The CDR3 bases are TGTGCCAGCAGTTGGGCGGGGGGGAGCAATCAGCCCCAGCATTTT. It is translated as CASSWAGGSNQPQHF.

V is TRBV7-2 and J is TRBJ1-6; D gene ambiguous. CDR1 is SGHTA, CDR2 FQGNSA, per germline. V lost 5 bases and J lost 0, with 11 bases in between. This CDR3 is 16 amino acids long. DNA for the CDR3: TGTGCCAGCAGCGGCAGCGACGGCTCCTATAATTCACCCCTCCACTTT. This encodes CASSGSDGSYNSPLHF.

In the case of this clonotype: One end of the junction varies from germline; a read error may be responsible. CDR3 residues: CASSTDTISNYGYTF. In DNA form, the CDR3 reads TGTGCCAGCTCAACCGACACAATATCTAACTATGGTTACACCTTC. The chain combines TRBV18 with TRBJ1-2; D ambiguous. This CDR3 region has 15 residues. Looked up from germline, CDR1 is KGHSH and CDR2 is LQKENI. Based on the CDR3 plus reference TRBV18 and TRBJ1-2, the full variable domain is NAGVMQNPRHLVRRRGQEARLRCSPMKGHSHVYWYRQLPEEGLKFMVYLQKENIIDESGMPKERFSAEFPKEGPSILRIQQVVRGDSAAYFCASSTDTISNYGYTFGSGTRLTVV.

Many counts were recorded for this clonotype. The V gene is TRBV20-1, the J gene TRBJ1-1; 7 bases are a match to TRBD1. This CDR3 region has 12 residues. Germline V CDR1 and CDR2: DFQATT, SNEGSKA (reference sequence). V was clipped by 2 bases and J by 5 bases; unmatched bases: 2. The CDR3 DNA reads TGCAGTGCTAGACCAGGGGGAACTGAAGCTTTCTTT. Translation gives CSARPGGTEAFF.